These 13 T cell receptor beta chains were all obtained from the same sample, sequenced in a study of blood T cell repertoires in COVID-19 (TCRdb year 2020). The library was generated by the immunoSEQ multiplex PCR assay. The table comes from immuneACCESS by way of TCRdb, which keeps in-frame sequences with V and J called. Part of the clones is missing from these tables; in studies checked, under half for an unresolved V gene and the rest for unknown reasons. Present in this sample are about 240,000 clones, roughly 87% of which were seen just once. The ten biggest clones cover approximately 7.6% of the sample. Source material: peripheral blood. These receptors were taken from a man aged 55 to 70 who had recovered from COVID-19.

The chain joins TRBV7-8 to TRBJ2-1, with 11 bases fitting TRBD1. This CDR3 region has 17 residues. Germline trimming cut 1 base from V and 8 bases from J; bases unmatched to any gene: 10. CDR1 SGHVS and CDR2 FQNEAQ come from the germline V gene. Here the CDR3 DNA reads TGTGCCAGCAGCTTAGTCGAAAGGACAGGGGGCGGGTATGAGCAGTTCTTC. Its protein product is CASSLVERTGGGYEQFF.

This chain uses TRBV18 with TRBJ1-3; D ambiguous. Germline V gene lookup returns CDR1 KGHSH and CDR2 LQKENI. There are 16 residues in the CDR3. V was pared by 2 bases and J by 1 base, with 12 bases between. CDR3 DNA sequence: TGTGCCAGCTCACCAGACGGGGTAGGATCTGGAAACACCATATATTTT. Encoded protein: CASSPDGVGSGNTIYF. The entire variable domain, with the rest obtained from reference TRBV18 and TRBJ1-3, is as follows: NAGVMQNPRHLVRRRGQEARLRCSPMKGHSHVYWYRQLPEEGLKFMVYLQKENIIDESGMPKERFSAEFPKEGPSILRIQQVVRGDSAAYFCASSPDGVGSGNTIYFGEGSWLTVV.

The chain combines TRBV28 with TRBJ2-5; D possibly corresponds to TRBD1 (6 bases). Germline V gene data show CDR1 as MDHEN and CDR2 as SYDVKM. V lost 2 bases, J lost 5 bases, and 18 bases lay in between. This CDR3 comprises 16 residues. The CDR3 loop is CASSLGQGLIWETQYF. The CDR3 coding sequence is TGTGCCAGCAGTTTAGGGCAGGGGTTGATTTGGGAGACCCAGTACTTC.

V usage is TRBV9 and J usage is TRBJ1-4; TRBD1 is a possible D gene (5 bases). The CDR3 length is 15 residues. V was trimmed by 4 bases and J by 6 bases, leaving 16 bases between them. Germline V gives CDR1 SGDLS, CDR2 YYNGEE. CDR3 loop: CASSPAGGVYEKLFF. The DNA of the CDR3 is TGTGCCAGCAGCCCCGCGGGGGGGGTGTATGAAAAACTGTTTTTT.

The V call is TRBV4-1, the J call TRBJ1-6, with 7 bases fitting TRBD1. The CDR3 spans 16 residues. Germline V CDR1 and CDR2: MGHRA, YSYEKL. Trimming at V came to 0 bases and at J to 7 bases, leaving 6 bases not matched to a gene. Here the CDR3 DNA reads TGCGCCAGCAGCCAAGATAGGGGGCAGGGGAATTCACCCCTCCACTTT. Amino acids: CASSQDRGQGNSPLHF.

The gene calls are TRBV13 and TRBJ2-7, with 9 bases that match TRBD1. J gave up 2 bases and V 6 bases, and 11 bases lay outside the gene matches. Germline-derived CDR1 and CDR2 are PRHDT and FYEKMQ (reference sequence). There are 16 residues in the CDR3. The CDR3 here is CASRLTGTGLTYEQYF. CDR3 in DNA: TGTGCCAGCAGACTGACCGGGACAGGGCTCACCTACGAGCAGTACTTC.

The genes are TRBV7-8 and TRBJ2-1; a weak D match, TRBD1 (5 bases). Between the trimmed V and J ends, which lost 8 bases and 2 bases, there was a span of 10 bases. Germline CDR1 reads SGHVS; CDR2 reads FQNEAQ. CDR3 length: 13 residues. CDR3 in DNA: TGTGCCAGCGCGGACAAAGCCTACAATGAGCAGTTCTTC. Protein: CASADKAYNEQFF.

The rearrangement links TRBV24-1 to TRBJ2-3, with 13 bases lining up with TRBD2. J lost 4 bases, V lost 3 bases, and 3 bases had no gene match. The CDR3 contains 16 residues. From germline, CDR1 is KGHDR and CDR2 SFDVKD. This CDR3 is CATSDRLAGGSDTQYF. The CDR3 coding sequence is TGTGCCACCAGTGATCGACTAGCGGGGGGTTCAGATACGCAGTATTTT.

With respect to this clone: The sample carries other DNA sequences with the same CDR3. V and J are TRBV5-1 and TRBJ1-1; the D gene is possibly TRBD1 (6 bases). Germline V gene lookup returns CDR1 SGHRS and CDR2 YFSETQ. This CDR3 is built from 14 residues. Trimming took off 0 bases at V and 2 bases at J, with 8 bases between the two ends. In DNA, the CDR3 is TGCGCCAGCAGCTTGGGACAGGCAAACACTGAAGCTTTCTTT. Translating gives CASSLGQANTEAFF.

The chain recombines TRBV5-6 with TRBJ1-6, with 7 bases fitting TRBD1. The CDR3 is made up of 13 amino acids. Germline CDR1 and CDR2: SGHDT and YYEEEE. V lost 5 bases and J lost 7; bases outside the gene matches: 3. Here the CDR3 reads CASSRDRNSPLHF. DNA of the CDR3: TGTGCCAGCAGTCGGGACAGAAATTCACCCCTCCACTTT.

The chain has TRBV11-2 and TRBJ2-3; 11 nucleotides line up with TRBD2. CDR1 is SGHAT, CDR2 FQNNGV, per germline. The ends lost 5 bases at V and 7 bases at J; junction bases unmatched: 8. This CDR3 comprises 15 residues. As DNA, the CDR3 is TGTGCCAGCAGCCCCGAGCCTAGCGGGGGGAATACGCAGTATTTT. Its protein product is CASSPEPSGGNTQYF. Using reference TRBV11-2 and TRBJ2-3 for the parts outside the CDR3, the full variable domain is EAGVAQSPRYKIIEKRQSVAFWCNPISGHATLYWYQQILGQGPKLLIQFQNNGVVDDSQLPKDRFSAERLKGVDSTLKIQPAKLEDSAVYLCASSPEPSGGNTQYFGPGTRLTVL.

V gene TRBV29-1 combines with J gene TRBJ2-3; tentatively, D is TRBD1 (6 bases). V was pared by 7 bases and J by 2 bases, with 13 bases between. The CDR3 consists of 13 residues. The V gene's germline CDR1 is SQVTM and CDR2 ANQGSEA. The CDR3 protein is CSGATGFTDTQYF. In nucleotides, the CDR3 is TGCAGCGGTGCGACAGGCTTCACAGATACGCAGTATTTT.

This clone was recorded only once. This sequence joins TRBV30 and TRBJ1-5; 7 nucleotides agree with TRBD1. The length of the CDR3 is 17 residues. The V gene end was trimmed by 2 bases and the J gene end by 0 bases; junction bases not matched to a gene: 10. Germline V gene lookup returns CDR1 GTSNPN and CDR2 SVGIG (reference sequence). CDR3 coding DNA: TGTGCCTGGAGTTCCTCTGGGACAGCTTATAGCAATCAGCCCCAGCATTTT. This sequence encodes CAWSSSGTAYSNQPQHF. Full variable domain (outside the CDR3, taken from reference TRBV30 and TRBJ1-5): SQTIHQWPATLVQPVGSPLSLECTVEGTSNPNLYWYRQAAGRGLQLLFYSVGIGQISSEVPQNLSASRPQDRQFILSSKKLLLSDSGFYLCAWSSSGTAYSNQPQHFGDGTRLSIL.